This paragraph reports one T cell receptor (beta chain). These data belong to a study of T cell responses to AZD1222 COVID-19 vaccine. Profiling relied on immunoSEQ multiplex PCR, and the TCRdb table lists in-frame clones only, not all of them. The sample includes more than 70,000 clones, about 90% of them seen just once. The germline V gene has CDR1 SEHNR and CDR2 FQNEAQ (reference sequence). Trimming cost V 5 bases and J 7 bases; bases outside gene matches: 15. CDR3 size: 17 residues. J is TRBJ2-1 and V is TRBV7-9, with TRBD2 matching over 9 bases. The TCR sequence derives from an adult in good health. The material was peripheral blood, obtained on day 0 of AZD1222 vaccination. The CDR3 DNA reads TGTGCCAGCAGCCCACGTGGAGTTAGCGGGAGTGGGAATGAGCAGTTCTTC. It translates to CASSPRGVSGSGNEQFF.